Listed below are T cell receptor beta chains from one sample, sequenced in a study of blood T cell repertoires in COVID-19. Clones were sequenced by immunoSEQ multiplex PCR, and TCRdb holds only the in-frame ones, with some missing. The sample has under 70,000 clones; about 86% are singletons. Sequencing was carried out using peripheral blood. Receptor source: a man aged 50 to 60 with acute or convalescent COVID-19. Both conserved end residues are part of each CDR3. D genes are given only for firm matches.

v_gene: TRBV18
d_gene: TRBD2
j_gene: TRBJ2-3
CDR3aa: CASSRGLAGGTEADTQYF

v_gene: TRBV10-3
d_gene: .
j_gene: TRBJ2-3
CDR3aa: CAISVSSAEDTQYF

v_gene: TRBV9
d_gene: .
j_gene: TRBJ2-7
CDR3aa: CASSAATGSKGYEQYF

v_gene: TRBV7-9
d_gene: TRBD1
j_gene: TRBJ2-7
CDR3aa: CASSLGDRPAYEQYF

v_gene: TRBV5-5
d_gene: TRBD1
j_gene: TRBJ1-5
CDR3aa: CASSLGQGGWPQHF

v_gene: TRBV6-1
d_gene: TRBD1
j_gene: TRBJ2-7
CDR3aa: CASSGLTGTEAYEQYF

v_gene: TRBV19
d_gene: .
j_gene: TRBJ1-4
CDR3aa: CASSLRGAEKLFF

v_gene: TRBV29-1
d_gene: TRBD2
j_gene: TRBJ2-3
CDR3aa: CSVGSGSRTDTQYF

v_gene: TRBV2
d_gene: TRBD1
j_gene: TRBJ2-3
CDR3aa: CARGIIQGRTDTQYF

v_gene: TRBV30
d_gene: TRBD1
j_gene: TRBJ2-7
CDR3aa: CAWSLTGTEQYF

v_gene: TRBV29-1
d_gene: TRBD1
j_gene: TRBJ2-7
CDR3aa: CSVDGPGGAEQYF

v_gene: TRBV5-8
d_gene: .
j_gene: TRBJ1-1
CDR3aa: CASSFAGTVNTEAFF

v_gene: TRBV11-1
d_gene: TRBD1
j_gene: TRBJ1-4
CDR3aa: CASSRDRGSEKLFF

v_gene: TRBV3-1/TRBV3-2
d_gene: .
j_gene: TRBJ1-4
CDR3aa: CASSLLQGWNEKLFF

v_gene: TRBV5-1
d_gene: .
j_gene: TRBJ2-5
CDR3aa: CASSLAGLGETQYF

v_gene: TRBV4-2
d_gene: .
j_gene: TRBJ2-4
CDR3aa: CASSRGYSELAKNIQYF

v_gene: TRBV10-1
d_gene: TRBD1
j_gene: TRBJ1-1
CDR3aa: CASRSRDSTEAFF

v_gene: TRBV2
d_gene: TRBD1
j_gene: TRBJ1-6
CDR3aa: CASSVAHGQGSPLHF

v_gene: TRBV25-1
d_gene: TRBD1
j_gene: TRBJ1-1
CDR3aa: CASSRTGDVVKAFF

v_gene: TRBV10-2
d_gene: TRBD1
j_gene: TRBJ1-2
CDR3aa: CASRGPDRGRYGYTF

v_gene: TRBV9
d_gene: .
j_gene: TRBJ2-2
CDR3aa: CASSASPTRRENTGELFF

v_gene: TRBV5-1
d_gene: .
j_gene: TRBJ1-2
CDR3aa: CASSSPLTGLNYGYTF

v_gene: TRBV3-1/TRBV3-2
d_gene: TRBD2
j_gene: TRBJ2-1
CDR3aa: CASSQDLGLAYNEQFF

v_gene: TRBV19
d_gene: TRBD1
j_gene: TRBJ1-5
CDR3aa: CASIDREPRNQPQHF

v_gene: TRBV15
d_gene: .
j_gene: TRBJ2-5
CDR3aa: CATSRDQEETQYF

v_gene: TRBV30
d_gene: TRBD1
j_gene: TRBJ1-5
CDR3aa: CACDSGQASNQPQHF

v_gene: TRBV6-5
d_gene: .
j_gene: TRBJ2-5
CDR3aa: CASSYILRETQYF

v_gene: TRBV5-5
d_gene: TRBD1
j_gene: TRBJ2-7
CDR3aa: CASSLVSSQGATYEQYF